The clone carrying this TCR beta chain has a handful of counts. What it recognizes is unknown. TCRdb processed the 5' RACE reads anew with MiXCR; each CDR3 protein has one entry. The data hold 450,000 to 600,000 distinct CDR3 sequences, with 20% to 25% observed a single time. The data were obtained in a study of identical twins. CDR3 length: 13 residues. Deletions cut 1 base from V and 8 bases from J, with 9 bases between. Germline V gene lookup returns CDR1 SGHTA and CDR2 FQGNSA. General study results and limits: Because invariant MAIT and iNKT cells could be present, zero-insertion analyses could be partly confounded.

In addition, the sample was reused for a study of yellow fever vaccine responses in identical twins.

This TCR was recovered from a woman under 30 in good health. The material sequenced was CD4+ T cells sorted from blood. The V gene is TRBV7-2, the J gene TRBJ2-4; D gene ambiguous. CDR3 nucleotide sequence: TGTGCCAGCAGCTTAGAGTTCCGGGACATTCAGTACTTC. This translates into CASSLEFRDIQYF.